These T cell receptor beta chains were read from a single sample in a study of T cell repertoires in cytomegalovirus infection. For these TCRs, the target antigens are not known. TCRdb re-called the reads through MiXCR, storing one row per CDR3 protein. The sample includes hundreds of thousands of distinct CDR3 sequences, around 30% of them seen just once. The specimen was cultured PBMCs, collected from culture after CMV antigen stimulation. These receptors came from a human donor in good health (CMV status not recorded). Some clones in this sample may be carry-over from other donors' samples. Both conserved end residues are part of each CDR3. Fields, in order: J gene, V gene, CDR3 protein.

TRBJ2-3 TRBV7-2 CASSLGGYTQYF
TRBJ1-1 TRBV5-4 CASSAAGEFTEAFF
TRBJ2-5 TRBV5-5 CASRGIGIETQYF
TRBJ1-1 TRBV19 CASSGGLMNTEAFF
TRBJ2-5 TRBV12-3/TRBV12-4 CASSEAQGTGQETQYF
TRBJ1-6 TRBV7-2 CASSSKSSYNSPLHF
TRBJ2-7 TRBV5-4 CASSFVSAPTREQYF
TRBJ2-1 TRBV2 CASSEGTGGSEQFF
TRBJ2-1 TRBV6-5 CASSYAGPAGEQFF
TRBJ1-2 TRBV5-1 CASRTDTATYGYTF
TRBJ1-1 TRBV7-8 CASSLDPNTEAFF
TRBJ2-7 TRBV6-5 CASSSIRIYEQYF
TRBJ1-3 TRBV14 CASSQDSTSGNTIYF
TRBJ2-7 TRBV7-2 CASSPLGLDYGQYF
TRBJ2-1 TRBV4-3 CASSGLRGGGNNEQFF
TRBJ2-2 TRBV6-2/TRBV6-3 CASSYLQQTGELFF
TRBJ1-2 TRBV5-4 CASSSHGGGDGYTF
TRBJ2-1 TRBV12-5 CASGLVDGNEQFF
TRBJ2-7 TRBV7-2 CASSLAPGGAYEQYF
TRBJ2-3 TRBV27 CASSPRTDGTDTQYF
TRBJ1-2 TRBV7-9 CASSLPTGSYTF
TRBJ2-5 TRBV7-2 CASSFLGRGAQETQYF
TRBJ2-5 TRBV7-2 CASSVSGRETQYF
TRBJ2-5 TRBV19 CASTSPGGQTQYF
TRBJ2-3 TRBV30 CAWSAYGGSTDTQYF
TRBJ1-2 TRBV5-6 CASSSSPTVNYGYTF
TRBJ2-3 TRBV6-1 CASSLTVGPSTDTQYF
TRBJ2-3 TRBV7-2 CASSLGTSGGTDTQYF
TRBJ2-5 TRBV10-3 CAIRTGTGEETQYF
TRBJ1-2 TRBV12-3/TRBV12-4 CASSRGGYGYTF
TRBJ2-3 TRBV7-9 CASSLGPLAVEYF
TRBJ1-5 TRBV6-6 CATRDSDQPQHF
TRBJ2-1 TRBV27 CASNSTGNSHEQFF
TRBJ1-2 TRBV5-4 CASSSPRGFGYGYTF
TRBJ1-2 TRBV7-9 CASSFDDRTSVGYGYTF
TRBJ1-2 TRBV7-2 CASSLKLYGYTF
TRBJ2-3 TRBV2 CASSEGDWQRPDTQYF
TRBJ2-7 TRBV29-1 CSVEDRGGFEQYF
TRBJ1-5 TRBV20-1 CSAVMDRIYQPQHF
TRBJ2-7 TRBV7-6 CASSLPTSGRAPLSYEQYF
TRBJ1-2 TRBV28 CASSLTGTGPGYTF
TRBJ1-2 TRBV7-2 CASSLFLGQGLGYTF
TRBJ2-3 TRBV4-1 CASSQEPLDNTDTQYF
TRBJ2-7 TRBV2 CASLFYAGVLSYEQYF
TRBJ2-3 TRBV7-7 CASSLGPSADTQYF
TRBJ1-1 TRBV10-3 CASQDSGAAFF
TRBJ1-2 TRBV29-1 CSVENNRGGYGYTF
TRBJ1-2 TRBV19 CASASSVVYGYTF
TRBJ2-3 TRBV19 CASSIAGGGGDTQYF
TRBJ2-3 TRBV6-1 CASSAGLAVFTDTQYF
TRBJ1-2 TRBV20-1 CSASLRGVGTNYGYTF
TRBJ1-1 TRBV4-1 CASSQDPHSMNTEAFF